These 6 T cell receptor beta chains were sequenced from one sample in a study of OX40 agonist ivuxolimab in advanced cancers. The protocol used for the library was the immunoSEQ multiplex PCR assay. What TCRdb holds here is the immuneACCESS table cut down to in-frame rearrangements. Part of the clones is not present; checked against another copy, under half of the missing clones reflect an unresolved V gene, and the others are unexplained. For this sample the table gives about 80,000 clones, of which roughly 84% were detected only once. The ten largest clones capture approximately 0.3% of the sample. Sequencing used CD4+ or CD8+ T cells sorted from blood, obtained in a trial of the OX40 agonist ivuxolimab. These receptors were obtained from an adult with an advanced solid tumor such as melanoma, head and neck, liver or kidney cancer.

The chain carries TRBV27 and TRBJ1-1; 8 nucleotides align to TRBD1. CDR3 size: 13 residues. Germline-derived CDR1 and CDR2 are MNHEY and SMNVEV (reference sequence). J lost 5 bases, V lost 3 bases, and 2 bases had no gene match. CDR3: CASSFNRGTEAFF. The CDR3 coding sequence is TGTGCCAGCAGTTTCAACAGGGGGACTGAAGCTTTCTTT.

The CDR3 bases are TGTGCCAGCAGGCCGACAGAAGACTATGGCTACACCTTC. It yields the protein CASRPTEDYGYTF. The J gene is TRBJ1-2, the V gene TRBV2, with D perhaps matching TRBD1 (5 bases). This CDR3 region has 13 residues. Trimming cost V 6 bases and J 3 bases, with 11 bases left between them. Germline V lookup: CDR1 SNHLY, CDR2 FYNNEI.

V gene TRBV25-1 combines with J gene TRBJ1-4; no reliable D call. The CDR3 contains 13 residues. The ends were cut back, 4 bases at V and 8 bases at J, with 11 bases in the middle. From germline, CDR1 is MGHDK and CDR2 SYGVNS. The CDR3 sequence is CASSGEGLEKLFF. In DNA form, the CDR3 reads TGTGCCAGCAGTGGAGAGGGATTAGAAAAACTGTTTTTT.

This rearrangement joins TRBV6-1 to TRBJ2-6; D is possibly TRBD1 (5 bases). Trimming removed 8 bases at V and 0 bases at J, with 11 bases between. From germline, CDR1 is MNHNS and CDR2 SASEGT. The CDR3 has 15 residues. The chain's CDR3 is CASGRASSGANVLTF. The CDR3 bases are TGTGCCAGCGGCAGGGCTAGCTCTGGGGCCAACGTCCTGACTTTC.

This clone was seen a single time. This chain joins TRBV28 and TRBJ2-3; possibly TRBD2 for D (6 bases). V was pared by 3 bases and J by 5 bases, with 18 bases between. CDR1 is MDHEN, CDR2 SYDVKM, per germline. This CDR3 has 16 residues. The CDR3 DNA sequence: TGTGCCAGCAGTTTTAGCCGGGACTTTGGGGTAGATACGCAGTATTTT. Protein: CASSFSRDFGVDTQYF.

The chain carries TRBV5-5 and TRBJ2-1; TRBD1 matches 7 bases. The CDR3 length is 15 residues. Germline-derived CDR1 and CDR2 are SGHKS and YYEKEE (reference sequence). V dropped 1 base and J dropped 0; count of bases not matched to a gene: 1. The CDR3 sequence is CASSLNRGSYNEQFF. The CDR3 DNA is TGTGCCAGCAGCTTGAACAGGGGCTCCTACAATGAGCAGTTCTTC.